Following are 9 T cell receptor beta chains from one sample sequenced in a study of lymphopenia after photon versus proton radiotherapy (dated by TCRdb to the late 2010s). The library was generated by the immunoSEQ multiplex PCR assay. The table was pulled from immuneACCESS by TCRdb, which kept in-frame rearrangements only. Such tables lose some clones; where checked, under half of the loss comes from unresolved V genes, and the rest has no known cause. For this sample the table gives tens of thousands of clones, of which about 83% were detected only once. The ten largest clones add up to around 1.4% of the sample. Material: peripheral blood, obtained from a patient treated with proton-based radiotherapy. The receptor set was obtained from a man aged 55 to 70 with pancreatic cancer.

This chain connects TRBV7-2 to TRBJ1-1; no firm D call. This CDR3 is built from 14 residues. V was cut by 6 bases and J by 0 bases, with 11 bases left in between. Looked up from germline, CDR1 is SGHTA and CDR2 is FQGNSA. Here the CDR3 reads CASRPAQMNTEAFF. The DNA for the CDR3 is TGTGCCAGCAGGCCGGCACAGATGAACACTGAAGCTTTCTTT.

This rearrangement joins TRBV27 to TRBJ2-7, with D uncertain. The CDR3 consists of 15 residues. The germline V gene encodes CDR1 MNHEY and CDR2 SMNVEV (reference sequence). The ends were cut back, 6 bases at V and 5 bases at J, with 20 bases in the middle. The CDR3 region has the DNA TGTGCCAGCAGGGTCCGGTCGGGCTTTTTGAACGAGCAGTACTTC. Its translation is CASRVRSGFLNEQYF.

This clone was counted a single time. The chain carries TRBV4-3 and TRBJ2-1; 7 nucleotides match TRBD2. Germline trimming cut 4 bases from V and 0 bases from J; bases unmatched to any gene: 9. The CDR3 runs to 17 residues. CDR1 and CDR2 from the germline V gene are LGHNA and YSLEER. CDR3 region: CASSPSASGYSYNEQFF. CDR3 coding DNA: TGCGCCAGCAGCCCCAGCGCTAGCGGATACTCCTACAATGAGCAGTTCTTC.

Details on this clone: The sample has other DNA sequences that encode this CDR3 too. The CDR3 DNA is TGCGCCAGCAGCAGCGATGGAAACTATGGCTACACCTTC. Protein: CASSSDGNYGYTF. V usage is TRBV5-1 and J usage is TRBJ1-2; no reliable D call. This CDR3 comprises 13 residues. The V end was cut by 4 bases, the J end by 2 bases, with 9 bases between. The germline V gene encodes CDR1 SGHRS and CDR2 YFSETQ.

This chain connects TRBV5-4 to TRBJ2-7; D might be TRBD1 (6 bases). Trimming pared 3 bases from V and 2 bases from J, leaving 12 bases between. Germline CDR1 and CDR2: SGHNT and YYREEE (reference sequence). This CDR3 is built from 14 residues. The CDR3 region is CASSSGTTAYEQYF. The CDR3 nucleotides read TGTGCCAGCAGCTCCGGGACAACCGCCTACGAGCAGTACTTC.

The chain has TRBV15 and TRBJ1-1; unclear D gene. This CDR3 is 15 amino acids long. V lost 0 bases to trimming and J lost 3 bases, with 11 bases between them. CDR1 is LNHNV, CDR2 YYDKDF, per germline (reference sequence). CDR3 loop: CATSRDYKGDTEAFF. CDR3 in DNA: TGTGCCACCAGCAGAGATTATAAGGGAGACACTGAAGCTTTCTTT.

The rearrangement uses TRBV6-1 and TRBJ2-5, with 8 bases matching TRBD2. The CDR3 sequence is 15 residues long. With V trimmed by 5 bases and J by 3 bases, 8 bases remained unmatched. In germline, CDR1 is MNHNS, CDR2 SASEGT. The CDR3 spells CASSRTSTTKETQYF. CDR3 DNA sequence: TGTGCCAGCAGTAGGACTAGCACAACCAAAGAGACCCAGTACTTC.

This clone has only a few counts. The gene calls are TRBV7-8 and TRBJ1-4; no reliable D call. CDR3 size: 15 residues. The V and J ends lost 5 bases and 7 bases respectively, with 17 bases between them. Germline CDR1 and CDR2: SGHVS and FQNEAQ. The CDR3 nucleotides read TGTGCCAGCAGCCCACTGATATTACATGGTGAAAAACTGTTTTTT. Residues: CASSPLILHGEKLFF.

This chain joins TRBV27 and TRBJ2-3; 7 positions agree with TRBD2. The CDR3 length is 13 residues. J was trimmed by 0 bases and V by 8 bases; bases with no gene match: 2. Germline V gene lookup returns CDR1 MNHEY and CDR2 SMNVEV (reference sequence). CDR3 nucleotide sequence: TGTGCCAGCTCGGGAGGAAGCACAGATACGCAGTATTTT. Its protein product is CASSGGSTDTQYF.